This T cell receptor (beta chain) was obtained from a study of T-cell reconstitution after alpha-beta-depleted transplantation in children. Construction of the TCRbeta library involved unique molecular identifiers. TCRdb ran MiXCR on the PCR reads and lists one entry per CDR3 protein. Of 80,000 to 100,000 distinct CDR3 sequences listed, more than 20% were seen once; the top ten hold roughly a fifth. Germline V gives CDR1 SGHRS, CDR2 YFSETQ. This CDR3 has 16 amino acids. V gave up 0 bases and J gave up 5 bases, with 15 bases separating them. This TCR derives from a boy aged 2 to 10 with acute lymphoblastic leukemia, due to receive a stem cell transplant. The rearrangement joins TRBV5-1 to TRBJ2-1; tentative D call: TRBD2 (5 bases). Material: PBMCs, obtained before TCRalphabeta/CD19-depleted stem cell transplant. CDR3 residues: CASSLAPASNHNEQFF. The CDR3 nucleotides are TGCGCCAGCAGCTTGGCTCCCGCTAGCAACCACAATGAGCAGTTCTTC.